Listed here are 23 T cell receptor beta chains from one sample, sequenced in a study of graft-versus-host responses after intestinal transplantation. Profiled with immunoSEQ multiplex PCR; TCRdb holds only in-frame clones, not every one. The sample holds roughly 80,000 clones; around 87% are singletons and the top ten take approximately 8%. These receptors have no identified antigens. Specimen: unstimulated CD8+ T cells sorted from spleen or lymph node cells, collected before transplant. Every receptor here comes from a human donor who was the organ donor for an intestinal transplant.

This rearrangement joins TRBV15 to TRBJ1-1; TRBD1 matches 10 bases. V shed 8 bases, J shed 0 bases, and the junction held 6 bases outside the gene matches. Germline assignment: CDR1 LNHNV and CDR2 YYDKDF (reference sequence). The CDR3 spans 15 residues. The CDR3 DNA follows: TGTGCCACCCTCCGGGACAGGGGCCTGAACACTGAAGCTTTCTTT. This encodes CATLRDRGLNTEAFF. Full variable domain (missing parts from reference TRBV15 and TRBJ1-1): DAMVIQNPRYQVTQFGKPVTLSCSQTLNHNVMYWYQQKSSQAPKLLFHYYDKDFNNEADTPDNFQSRRPNTSFCFLDIRSPGLGDTAMYLCATLRDRGLNTEAFFGQGTRLTVV.

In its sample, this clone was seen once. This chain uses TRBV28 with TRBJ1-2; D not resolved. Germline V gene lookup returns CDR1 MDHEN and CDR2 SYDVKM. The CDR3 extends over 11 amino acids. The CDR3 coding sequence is TGTGAACCTACCAGCTCCTATGGCTACACCTTC. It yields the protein CEPTSSYGYTF.

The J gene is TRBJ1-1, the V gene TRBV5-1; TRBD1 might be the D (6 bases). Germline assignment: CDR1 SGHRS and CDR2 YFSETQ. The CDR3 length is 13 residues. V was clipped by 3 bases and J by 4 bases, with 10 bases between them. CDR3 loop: CASSWTVTTEAFF. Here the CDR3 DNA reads TGCGCCAGCAGCTGGACAGTAACCACTGAAGCTTTCTTT.

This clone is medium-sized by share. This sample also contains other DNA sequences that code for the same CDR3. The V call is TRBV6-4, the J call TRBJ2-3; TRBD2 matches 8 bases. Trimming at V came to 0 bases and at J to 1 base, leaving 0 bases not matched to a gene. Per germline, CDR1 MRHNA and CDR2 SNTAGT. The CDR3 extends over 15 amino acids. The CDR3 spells CASSDSSGGTDTQYF. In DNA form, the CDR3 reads TGTGCCAGCAGTGACTCTAGCGGGGGCACAGATACGCAGTATTTT.

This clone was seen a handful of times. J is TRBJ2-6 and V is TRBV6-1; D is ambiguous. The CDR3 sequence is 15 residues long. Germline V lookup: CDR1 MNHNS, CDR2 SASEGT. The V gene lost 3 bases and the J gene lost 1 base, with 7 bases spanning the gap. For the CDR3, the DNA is TGTGCCAGCAGTGAGGATCTATCTGGGGCCAACGTCCTGACTTTC. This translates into CASSEDLSGANVLTF.

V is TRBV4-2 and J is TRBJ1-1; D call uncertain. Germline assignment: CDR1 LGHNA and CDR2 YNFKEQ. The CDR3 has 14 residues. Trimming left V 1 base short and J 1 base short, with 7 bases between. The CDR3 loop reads CASSQGMGNTEAFF. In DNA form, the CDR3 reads TGTGCCAGCAGCCAAGGTATGGGGAACACTGAAGCTTTCTTT.

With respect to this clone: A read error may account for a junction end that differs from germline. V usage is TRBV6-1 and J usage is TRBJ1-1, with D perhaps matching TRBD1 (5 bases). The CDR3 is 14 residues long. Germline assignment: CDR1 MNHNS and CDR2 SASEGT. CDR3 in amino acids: CASGEMDTYTEAFF. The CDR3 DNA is TGTGCCAGCGGTGAGATGGACACATACACTGAAGCTTTCTTT.

The CDR3: CAISPDRSTTDTQYF. The CDR3, as DNA: TGTGCCATCAGTCCCGACAGGTCCACAACAGATACGCAGTATTTT. The chain combines TRBV10-3 with TRBJ2-3, with a possible D match to TRBD1 (6 bases). This CDR3 comprises 15 residues. V lost 5 bases and J 3 bases, leaving 15 bases between the germline ends. Looked up from germline, CDR1 is ENHRY and CDR2 is SYGVKD.

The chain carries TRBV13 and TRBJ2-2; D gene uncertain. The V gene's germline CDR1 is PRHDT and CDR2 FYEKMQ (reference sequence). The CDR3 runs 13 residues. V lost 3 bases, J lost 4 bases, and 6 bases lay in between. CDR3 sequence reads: CASSFKGTGELFF. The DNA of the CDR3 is TGTGCCAGCAGCTTCAAGGGCACCGGGGAGCTGTTTTTT.

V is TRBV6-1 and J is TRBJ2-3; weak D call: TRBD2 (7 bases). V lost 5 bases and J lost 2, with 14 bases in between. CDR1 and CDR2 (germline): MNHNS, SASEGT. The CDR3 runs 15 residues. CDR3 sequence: CASSPAGALTDTQYF. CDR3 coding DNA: TGTGCCAGCAGTCCGGCGGGGGCCCTCACAGATACGCAGTATTTT.

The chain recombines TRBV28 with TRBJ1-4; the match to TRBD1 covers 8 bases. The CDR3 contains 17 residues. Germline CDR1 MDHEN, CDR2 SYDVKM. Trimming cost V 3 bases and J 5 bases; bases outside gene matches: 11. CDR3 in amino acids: CASSFLTMDRANEKLFF. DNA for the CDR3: TGTGCCAGCAGTTTCCTTACCATGGACAGGGCGAATGAAAAACTGTTTTTT.

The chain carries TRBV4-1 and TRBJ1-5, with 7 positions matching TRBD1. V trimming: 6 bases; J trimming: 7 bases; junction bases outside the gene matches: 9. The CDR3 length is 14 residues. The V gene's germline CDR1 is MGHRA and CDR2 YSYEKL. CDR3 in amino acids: CASRDTGAGQPQHF. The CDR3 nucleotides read TGCGCCAGCAGAGACACAGGGGCAGGGCAGCCCCAGCATTTT.

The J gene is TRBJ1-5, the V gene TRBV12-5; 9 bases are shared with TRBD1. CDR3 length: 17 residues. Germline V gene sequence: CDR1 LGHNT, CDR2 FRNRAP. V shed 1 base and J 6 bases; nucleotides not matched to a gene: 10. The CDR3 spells CASGLAYRQGGGQPQHF. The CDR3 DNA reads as TGTGCTAGTGGTTTGGCCTATAGACAGGGGGGAGGTCAGCCCCAGCATTTT.

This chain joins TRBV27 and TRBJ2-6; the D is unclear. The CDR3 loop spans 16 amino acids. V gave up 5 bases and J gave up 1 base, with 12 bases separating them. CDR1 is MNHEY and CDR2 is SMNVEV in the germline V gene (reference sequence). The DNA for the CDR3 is TGTGCCAGCAGTAGGGTAGGTGCTTCTGGGGCCAACGTCCTGACTTTC. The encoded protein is CASSRVGASGANVLTF.

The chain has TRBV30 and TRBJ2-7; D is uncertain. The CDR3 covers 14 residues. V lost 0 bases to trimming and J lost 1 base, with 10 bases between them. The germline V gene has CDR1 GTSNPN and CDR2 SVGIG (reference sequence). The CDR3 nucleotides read TGTGCCTGGAGTGTACAACAGTGGTCCTACGAGCAGTACTTC. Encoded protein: CAWSVQQWSYEQYF. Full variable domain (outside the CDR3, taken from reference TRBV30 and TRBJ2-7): SQTIHQWPATLVQPVGSPLSLECTVEGTSNPNLYWYRQAAGRGLQLLFYSVGIGQISSEVPQNLSASRPQDRQFILSSKKLLLSDSGFYLCAWSVQQWSYEQYFGPGTRLTVT.

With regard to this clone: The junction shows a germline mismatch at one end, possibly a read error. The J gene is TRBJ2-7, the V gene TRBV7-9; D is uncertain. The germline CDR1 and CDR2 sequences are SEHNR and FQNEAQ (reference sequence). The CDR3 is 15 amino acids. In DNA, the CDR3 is TGTGCCAGCAGCTTTACGGGTGGAATTTCCTCCGAGCAGTACTTC. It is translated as CASSFTGGISSEQYF.

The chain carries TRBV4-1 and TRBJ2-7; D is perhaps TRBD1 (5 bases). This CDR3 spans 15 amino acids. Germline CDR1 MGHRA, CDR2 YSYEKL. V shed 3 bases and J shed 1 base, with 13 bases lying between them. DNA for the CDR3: TGCGCCAGCAGCCACGGACACCCCTCGTCCTACGAGCAGTACTTC. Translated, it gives CASSHGHPSSYEQYF.

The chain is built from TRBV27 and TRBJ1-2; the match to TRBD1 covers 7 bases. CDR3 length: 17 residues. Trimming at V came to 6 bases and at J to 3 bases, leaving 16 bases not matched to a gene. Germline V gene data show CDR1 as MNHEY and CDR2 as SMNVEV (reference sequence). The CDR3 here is CASSPREYRGEDYGYTF. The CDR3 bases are TGTGCCAGCAGCCCAAGGGAATACAGGGGCGAGGACTATGGCTACACCTTC.

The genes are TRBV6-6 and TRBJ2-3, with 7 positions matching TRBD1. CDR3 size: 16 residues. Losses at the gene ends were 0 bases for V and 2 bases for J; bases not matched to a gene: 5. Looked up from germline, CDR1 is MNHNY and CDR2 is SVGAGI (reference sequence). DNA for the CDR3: TGTGCCAGCAGTTACTCGGGGACAGTCCCCACAGATACGCAGTATTTT. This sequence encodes CASSYSGTVPTDTQYF.

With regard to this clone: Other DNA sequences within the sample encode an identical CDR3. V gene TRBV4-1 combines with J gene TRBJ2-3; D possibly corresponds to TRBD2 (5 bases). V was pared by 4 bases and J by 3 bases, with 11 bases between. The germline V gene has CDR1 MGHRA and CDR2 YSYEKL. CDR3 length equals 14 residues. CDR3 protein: CASSPPGMTDTQYF. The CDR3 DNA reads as TGCGCCAGCAGCCCTCCCGGGATGACAGATACGCAGTATTTT.

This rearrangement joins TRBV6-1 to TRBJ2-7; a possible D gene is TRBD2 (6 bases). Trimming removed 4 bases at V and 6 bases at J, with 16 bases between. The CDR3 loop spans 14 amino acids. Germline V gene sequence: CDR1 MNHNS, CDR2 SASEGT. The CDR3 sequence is CASSVGTLGGEQYF. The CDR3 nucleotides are TGTGCCAGCAGTGTCGGGACTCTTGGGGGCGAGCAGTACTTC.

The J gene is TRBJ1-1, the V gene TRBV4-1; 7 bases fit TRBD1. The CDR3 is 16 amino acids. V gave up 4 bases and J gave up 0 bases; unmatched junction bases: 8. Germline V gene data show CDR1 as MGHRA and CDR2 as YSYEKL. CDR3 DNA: TGCGCCAGCAGCCCACTGACAGGGCACTTGAACACTGAAGCTTTCTTT. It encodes CASSPLTGHLNTEAFF.

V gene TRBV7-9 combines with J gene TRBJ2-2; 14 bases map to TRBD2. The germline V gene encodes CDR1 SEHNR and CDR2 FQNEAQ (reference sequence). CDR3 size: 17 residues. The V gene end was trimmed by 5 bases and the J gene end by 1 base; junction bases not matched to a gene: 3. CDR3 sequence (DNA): TGTGCCAGCAGCGGTGGGACTAGCGGGGGGAACACCGGGGAGCTGTTTTTT. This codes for CASSGGTSGGNTGELFF.